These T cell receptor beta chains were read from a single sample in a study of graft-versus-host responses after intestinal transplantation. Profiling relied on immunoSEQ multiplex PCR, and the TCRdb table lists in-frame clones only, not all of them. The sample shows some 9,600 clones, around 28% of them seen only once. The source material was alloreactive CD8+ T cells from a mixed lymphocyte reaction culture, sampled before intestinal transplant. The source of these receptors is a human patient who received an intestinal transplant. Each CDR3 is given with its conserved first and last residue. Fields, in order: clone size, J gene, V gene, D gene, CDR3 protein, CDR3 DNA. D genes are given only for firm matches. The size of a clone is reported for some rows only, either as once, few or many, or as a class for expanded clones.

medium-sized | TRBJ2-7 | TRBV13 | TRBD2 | CASSLGGGEQYF | TGTGCCAGCAGCTTAGGGGGAGGGGAGCAGTACTTC
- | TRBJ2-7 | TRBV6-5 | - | CASSKRLTNEQYF | TGTGCCAGCAGCAAACGACTTACCAACGAGCAGTACTTC
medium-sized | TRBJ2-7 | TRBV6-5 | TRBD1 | CASSWGQGGYEQYF | TGTGCCAGCAGTTGGGGACAGGGTGGCTACGAGCAGTACTTC
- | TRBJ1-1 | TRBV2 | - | CASIPAGGLVYTEAFF | TGTGCCAGCATCCCGGCTGGGGGCTTGGTATACACTGAAGCTTTCTTT
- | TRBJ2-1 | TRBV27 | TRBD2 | CASSPGTSLNEQFF | TGTGCCAGCAGTCCCGGGACTAGTTTAAATGAGCAGTTCTTC
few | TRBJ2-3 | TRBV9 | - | CASSPILVFSTDTQYF | TGTGCCAGCAGCCCGATACTAGTCTTCAGCACAGATACGCAGTATTTT
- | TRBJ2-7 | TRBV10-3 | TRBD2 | CATSLRASGAYEQYF | TGTGCCACCTCTCTAAGGGCTAGCGGGGCCTACGAGCAGTACTTC
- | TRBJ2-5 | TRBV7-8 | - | CASSLAGGQETQYF | TGTGCCAGCAGCTTAGCGGGGGGCCAAGAGACCCAGTACTTC
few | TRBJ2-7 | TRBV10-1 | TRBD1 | CASSGQGSYEQYF | TGCGCCAGCTCGGGACAGGGGTCCTACGAGCAGTACTTC
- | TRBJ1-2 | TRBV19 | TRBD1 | CASSVNTGAHGYTF | TGTGCCAGTAGTGTGAATACAGGGGCCCATGGCTACACCTTC
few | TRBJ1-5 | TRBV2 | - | CASSGVTVPSNQPQHF | TGTGCCAGCAGTGGAGTCACCGTCCCTAGCAATCAGCCCCAGCATTTT
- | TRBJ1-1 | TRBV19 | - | CASSIGSNTEAFF | TGTGCCAGTAGTATCGGGTCGAACACTGAAGCTTTCTTT
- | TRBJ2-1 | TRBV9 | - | CASSPGVAAYNEQFF | TGTGCCAGCAGCCCCGGAGTAGCGGCTTACAATGAGCAGTTCTTC
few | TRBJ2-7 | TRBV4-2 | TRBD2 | CASSQERGGDVEQYF | TGTGCCAGCAGCCAAGAGCGGGGGGGCGATGTGGAGCAGTACTTC
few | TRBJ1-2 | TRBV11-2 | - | CASSSMVRGYYGYTF | TGTGCCAGCAGCTCGATGGTCAGGGGTTACTATGGCTACACCTTC
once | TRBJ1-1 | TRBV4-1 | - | CASSQALYEEAFF | TGCGCCAGCAGCCAAGCGTTGTATGAGGAAGCTTTCTTT
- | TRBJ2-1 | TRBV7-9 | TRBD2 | CASSLALGTIYNEQFF | TGTGCCAGCAGCTTAGCGCTGGGGACTATCTACAATGAGCAGTTCTTC
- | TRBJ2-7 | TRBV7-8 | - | CASSFGPYEQYF | TGTGCCAGCAGCTTCGGTCCTTACGAGCAGTACTTC
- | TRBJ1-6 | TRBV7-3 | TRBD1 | CASSQLTGPNSPLHF | TGTGCCAGCAGCCAACTGACAGGGCCAAATTCACCCCTCCACTTT
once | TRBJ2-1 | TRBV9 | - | CASSPDGLPYNEQFF | TGTGCCAGCAGCCCCGACGGACTTCCCTACAATGAGCAGTTCTTC
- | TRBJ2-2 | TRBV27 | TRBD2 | CASSFGLAGAHTGELFF | TGTGCCAGCAGTTTTGGACTAGCGGGGGCCCACACCGGGGAGCTGTTTTTT
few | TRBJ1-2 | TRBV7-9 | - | CASSSFSYGYTF | TGTGCCAGCAGCTCCTTCAGCTATGGCTACACCTTC
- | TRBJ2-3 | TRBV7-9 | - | CASSPGRSGLPADTQYF | TGTGCCAGCAGCCCTGGGCGTTCTGGACTCCCGGCAGATACGCAGTATTTT
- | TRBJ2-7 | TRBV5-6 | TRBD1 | CASSPLGTVHLEQYF | TGTGCCAGCAGCCCGCTGGGGACAGTCCATTTGGAGCAGTACTTC
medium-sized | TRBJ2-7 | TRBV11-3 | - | CASSPVQYF | TGTGCCAGCAGCCCGGTCCAGTACTTC
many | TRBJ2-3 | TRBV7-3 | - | CASSLSGFSTDTQYF | TGTGCCAGCAGCTTAAGCGGCTTCAGCACAGATACGCAGTATTTT
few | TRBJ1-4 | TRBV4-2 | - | CASSRLWGRNEKLFF | TGTGCCAGCAGCCGTCTTTGGGGCCGTAATGAAAAACTGTTTTTT
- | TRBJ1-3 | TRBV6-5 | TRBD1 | CASSYLRDRPGGTIYF | TGTGCCAGCAGTTACCTCCGGGACAGGCCCGGTGGCACCATATATTTT
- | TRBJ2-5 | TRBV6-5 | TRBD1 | CASRLDRGGGETQYF | TGTGCCAGCAGGCTCGACAGGGGGGGTGGGGAGACCCAGTACTTC
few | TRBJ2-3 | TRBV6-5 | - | CASRNTAYSTDTQYF | TGTGCCAGCAGAAATACAGCTTATAGCACAGATACGCAGTATTTT
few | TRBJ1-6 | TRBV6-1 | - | CASRDGQPGNSPLHF | TGTGCCAGCAGGGACGGACAGCCAGGAAATTCACCCCTCCACTTT
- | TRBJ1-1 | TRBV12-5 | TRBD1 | CASGLGQGAAEAFF | TGTGCTAGTGGTTTGGGACAGGGGGCTGCTGAAGCTTTCTTT
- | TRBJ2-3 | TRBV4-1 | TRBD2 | CASSRSGGRTDTQYF | TGCGCCAGCAGCCGCAGCGGGGGACGCACAGATACGCAGTATTTT
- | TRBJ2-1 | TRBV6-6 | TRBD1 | CASSYSGQANEQFF | TGTGCCAGCAGTTACTCCGGACAGGCCAATGAGCAGTTCTTC
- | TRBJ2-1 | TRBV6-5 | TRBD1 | CASSYGTGNEQFF | TGTGCCAGCAGTTACGGGACAGGCAATGAGCAGTTCTTC
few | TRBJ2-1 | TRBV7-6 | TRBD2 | CASSAHTSGGGEQFF | TGTGCCAGCAGCGCCCATACTAGCGGGGGAGGTGAGCAGTTCTTC
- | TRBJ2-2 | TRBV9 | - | CASSVEAMDTGELFF | TGTGCCAGCAGCGTCGAAGCTATGGACACCGGGGAGCTGTTTTTT
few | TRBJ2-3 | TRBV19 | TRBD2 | CASSEGLAGVSTDTQYF | TGTGCCAGTAGTGAGGGACTAGCGGGGGTAAGCACAGATACGCAGTATTTT
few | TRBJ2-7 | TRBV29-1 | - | CSVQNGGATTYEQYF | TGCAGCGTCCAGAATGGGGGGGCCACGACCTACGAGCAGTACTTC
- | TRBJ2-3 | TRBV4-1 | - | CASSPGDTQYF | TGCGCCAGCAGCCCAGGGGATACGCAGTATTTT
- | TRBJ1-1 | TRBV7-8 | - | CASSFGGNEAFF | TGTGCCAGCAGCTTTGGGGGGAATGAAGCTTTCTTT
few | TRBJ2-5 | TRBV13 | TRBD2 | CASSTRGGGETQYF | TGTGCCAGCAGCACACGGGGGGGCGGGGAGACCCAGTACTTC